These T cell receptor beta chains were read from a single sample in a study of blood T cell repertoires in COVID-19. Produced via immunoSEQ multiplex PCR; TCRdb's table is partial and in-frame only. The data contain around 180,000 clones, 82% of them singletons. Source material: peripheral blood. The receptors derive from a woman of 80 years or more with active or convalescent COVID-19. Both conserved end residues are part of each CDR3. The D gene is left open where the match is weak. Size is stated for part of the rows, as once, few or many counts, or as a class when the clone is expanded.

clone size	V gene	J gene	D gene	CDR3 protein	CDR3 DNA
NA	TRBV4-2	TRBJ1-2	TRBD1	CASSQQGANGYTF	TGTGCCAGCAGCCAACAGGGGGCAAATGGCTACACCTTC
NA	TRBV6-6	TRBJ2-2	TRBD2	CASSRKVLAGGPAGELFF	TGTGCCAGCAGCCGAAAGGTTTTAGCGGGAGGGCCGGCCGGGGAGCTGTTTTTT
NA	TRBV28	TRBJ2-1	TRBD2	CASLPQFGFLAGGSYNEQFF	TGTGCCAGCCTACCTCAGTTTGGGTTCCTAGCGGGAGGCTCCTACAATGAGCAGTTCTTC
few	TRBV7-9	TRBJ2-2	NA	CASSLSGASTGELFF	TGTGCCAGCAGCTTATCGGGAGCCTCCACCGGGGAGCTGTTTTTT
NA	TRBV12-2	TRBJ2-1	NA	CASRLLLLAGVVSYNEQFF	TGTGCAAGTCGCTTGCTCCTACTAGCGGGAGTAGTGTCCTACAATGAGCAGTTCTTC
NA	TRBV4-2	TRBJ1-3	NA	CASSPQAGNTIYF	TGTGCCAGCAGCCCCCAGGCCGGCAACACCATATATTTT
once	TRBV25-1	TRBJ1-1	TRBD1	CASSDTGTGDTEAFF	TGTGCCAGCAGTGATACCGGGACAGGGGACACTGAAGCTTTCTTT
NA	TRBV6-5	TRBJ1-2	NA	CASTKKTGYGYTF	TGTGCCAGCACCAAAAAGACAGGCTATGGCTACACCTTC
NA	TRBV5-5	TRBJ2-6	NA	CASSLATGPKANVLTF	TGTGCCAGCAGCTTGGCCACAGGACCCAAGGCCAACGTCCTGACTTTC
NA	TRBV18	TRBJ1-1	NA	CASSPHRALNTEAFF	TGTGCCAGCTCTCCTCACAGGGCTTTGAACACTGAAGCTTTCTTT
NA	TRBV2	TRBJ1-5	NA	CASSGPGSQPQHF	TGTGCCAGCAGTGGTCCAGGCTCTCAGCCCCAGCATTTT
NA	TRBV2	TRBJ2-2	NA	CASIKTENTGELFF	TGTGCCAGCATCAAGACAGAAAACACCGGGGAGCTGTTTTTT
NA	TRBV12-3/TRBV12-4	TRBJ2-7	NA	CASSARAAYEQYF	TGTGCCAGCAGTGCCAGGGCGGCCTACGAGCAGTACTTC
NA	TRBV7-8	TRBJ1-1	NA	CASSLGGLTEAFF	TGTGCCAGCAGCTTAGGAGGTCTCACTGAAGCTTTCTTT
few	TRBV20-1	TRBJ2-2	NA	CSASSRVTGELFF	TGCAGTGCTAGTTCCAGGGTCACCGGGGAGCTGTTTTTT
NA	TRBV18	TRBJ2-7	TRBD1	CASSPLQGADEQYF	TGTGCCAGCTCACCACTGCAGGGGGCGGACGAGCAGTACTTC
few	TRBV27	TRBJ2-1	TRBD1	CASSPQTGWSYNEQFF	TGTGCCAGCAGTCCCCAGACAGGGTGGTCCTACAATGAGCAGTTCTTC
NA	TRBV27	TRBJ2-1	TRBD1	CASTTDRAYNEQFF	TGTGCCAGCACTACTGACAGGGCCTACAATGAGCAGTTCTTC
NA	TRBV18	TRBJ1-1	NA	CASSPGQGQTEAFF	TGTGCCAGCTCACCAGGGCAGGGGCAGACTGAAGCTTTCTTT
once	TRBV20-1	TRBJ2-4	NA	CSAPIGDIQYF	TGCAGTGCACCCATAGGGGACATTCAGTACTTC
NA	TRBV3-1/TRBV3-2	TRBJ2-7	NA	CASSQDQVLSYEQYF	TGTGCCAGCAGCCAAGATCAGGTCTTATCTTACGAGCAGTACTTC
few	TRBV21-1	TRBJ2-7	NA	CASSPPGASGARAHEQYF	TGTGCCAGCAGCCCCCCTGGGGCTAGCGGGGCGAGGGCCCACGAGCAGTACTTC
NA	TRBV10-3	TRBJ1-1	TRBD1	CAISDPTGGDTEAFF	TGTGCCATCAGTGACCCGACAGGGGGGGACACTGAAGCTTTCTTT
NA	TRBV27	TRBJ1-1	TRBD1	CASSLGTGGTEAFF	TGTGCCAGCAGTTTGGGAACAGGGGGCACTGAAGCTTTCTTT
NA	TRBV6-5	TRBJ1-4	NA	CASSYRGGKREKLFF	TGTGCCAGCAGTTACCGAGGAGGGAAGAGGGAAAAACTGTTTTTT
NA	TRBV5-1	TRBJ2-1	TRBD2	CASSPGTSERNEQFF	TGCGCCAGCAGTCCCGGGACTAGCGAGCGAAATGAGCAGTTCTTC
NA	TRBV5-1	TRBJ1-3	NA	CASSWETGQGNTIYF	TGCGCCAGCAGCTGGGAAACAGGGCAGGGAAACACCATATATTTT
once	TRBV5-1	TRBJ2-1	TRBD2	CASSPGTSGYNEQFF	TGCGCCAGCAGCCCCGGGACTAGCGGTTACAATGAGCAGTTCTTC
NA	TRBV5-1	TRBJ1-5	TRBD1	CASSLNPTGTGVQPQHF	TGCGCCAGCAGCCTCAACCCAACCGGGACAGGGGTTCAGCCCCAGCATTTT
NA	TRBV6-5	TRBJ1-2	TRBD1	CASRPTGQIVYGYTF	TGTGCCAGCAGGCCCACGGGACAGATAGTATATGGCTACACCTTC
NA	TRBV28	TRBJ2-4	NA	CASNFQGGKNIQYF	TGTGCCAGCAACTTCCAGGGGGGCAAAAACATTCAGTACTTC
NA	TRBV2	TRBJ1-2	NA	CASRPQGANYGYTF	TGTGCCAGCAGGCCCCAAGGGGCTAACTATGGCTACACCTTC
NA	TRBV18	TRBJ1-2	NA	CASSQGLDYGYTF	TGTGCCAGCTCCCAGGGATTGGACTATGGCTACACCTTC
NA	TRBV11-2	TRBJ1-2	TRBD1	CASSLVYGRGGNTF	TGTGCCAGCAGCTTAGTTTACGGGCGAGGGGGCAATACCTTC
once	TRBV5-1	TRBJ2-5	NA	CASSLMAGEETQYF	TGCGCCAGCAGCTTGATGGCAGGGGAAGAGACCCAGTACTTC
NA	TRBV5-1	TRBJ1-2	TRBD1	CASSSTGGAGGGYTF	TGCGCCAGCAGCTCTACAGGGGGCGCGGGTGGTGGCTACACCTTC
NA	TRBV6-6	TRBJ1-1	NA	CASSLAFMAFF	TGTGCCAGCAGTTTGGCTTTTATGGCTTTCTTT
NA	TRBV6-5	TRBJ1-5	NA	CASSYSTRVGQPQHF	TGTGCCAGCAGTTACTCGACCAGGGTAGGCCAGCCCCAGCATTTT
NA	TRBV6-1	TRBJ2-6	NA	CASSENYPGANVLTF	TGTGCCAGCAGTGAAAACTATCCCGGGGCCAACGTCCTGACTTTC
NA	TRBV19	TRBJ2-7	TRBD2	CASSPGTSGRADWEQYF	TGTGCCAGTAGTCCTGGGACTAGCGGGAGGGCCGATTGGGAGCAGTACTTC
NA	TRBV29-1	TRBJ1-2	NA	CSVVHREYGYTF	TGCAGCGTTGTCCACAGGGAGTATGGCTACACCTTC
NA	TRBV5-1	TRBJ1-1	TRBD1	CASSQGDRETEAFF	TGCGCCAGCAGCCAAGGGGACAGGGAAACTGAAGCTTTCTTT